This T cell receptor (beta chain) was sequenced in a study of Tregs in tolerant kidney transplant recipients (dated by TCRdb to about 2019). For the wider study: Transplants used related donors with nonmyeloablative bone marrow transplantation; mixed chimerism was transient in the human trials. The study applied TCRbeta sequencing to find donor-specific regulatory T cells before combined kidney and bone marrow transplantation and then followed those same cells after transplant.

With respect to this clone: Its antigen is currently not known. No base qualities exist here, and no much larger clone lies one base off it.

Genomic DNA was extracted from sorted cells with the QIAGEN DNeasy Blood and Tissue Kit for TCRbeta CDR3 sequencing. High-throughput TCRbeta CDR3 sequencing was carried out commercially through immunoSEQ, with PCR amplification with bias correction and internal controls included. The study's processing was this. Unique productive TCRbeta sequences were defined by CDR3 nucleotide sequence where primers matched, otherwise by CDR3 amino acid sequence with Vbeta and Jbeta genes. To correct for sorting error, sequences found in more than one sorted population at a frequency ratio of 2:1 or less were discarded, and the remaining shared sequences were assigned to the population with the higher frequency. Sequences were defined as donor-reactive when expanded at least 5-fold in CFSE-low cells versus unstimulated cells and present at a frequency of at least 0.01% in CFSE-low cells. Jensen-Shannon divergence, calculated on the top 100 TCRbeta sequences ranked by frequency, was used to quantify repertoire divergence. For samples with multiple sequencing runs, sorting error was corrected separately for each run before the runs were pooled. TCRdb limited this immuneACCESS table to in-frame rearrangements with V and J called. A share of clones is missing; checked studies link under half to unresolved V genes, and the rest is unexplained. V and J calls plus clone size are reproduced from that table; the DNA served to infer D and trimming. Recorded for this sample are about 110,000 clones; around 89% of them occurred a single time. The top ten hold approximately 0.3% of the sample.

Summary of the overall study and its limitations: Biological reproducibility was not examined directly, but technical replication error appeared to be minimal. PCR primers changed over time for some patients, so nucleotide-level comparison across those patients' samples was not possible. Donor-specific Treg expansion was found to exceed global Treg expansion in tolerant patients, suggesting antigen-driven rather than nonspecific expansion. The most biologically relevant and donor-specific TCRbeta repertoire appeared to be identified by expanding Tregs with activated donor B cells. The study was constrained by small patient numbers, and validation of the findings is required in larger populations and under other immunosuppression protocols.

Unmatched junction bases come to 3, with V trimmed by 3 bases and J by 1 base. Measured from the cysteine to the phenylalanine, the CDR3 is 16 residues long. Only CDR3 DNA remains: 48 bases, in frame from the first base. From a lookup of the germline V gene, CDR1 and CDR2 are SGHTA and FQGNSA. The sample's time point label, decoded: blood sample drawn before combined kidney and bone marrow transplant. Unstimulated Tregs (CD4+CD25+CD127-), CD4+ non-Tregs (CD4+CD25-), CD4 and CD8 cells were FACS-sorted from thawed PBMCs. Patients were several combined kidney and bone marrow transplant recipients from the ITN036ST trial, and only these trial subjects had samples available. Healthy control blood was processed by Ficoll density gradient to PBMCs and cryopreserved; patient PBMCs were collected before and after transplant.

The source is a human donor who received a combined kidney and bone marrow transplant. The sequence is built from TRBV7-2 and TRBJ2-7; 13 junctional bases match TRBD2. The sample consisted of CD4+ T cells from blood, taken before the transplant. The DNA sequence reads TGTGCCAGCAGCTTGGAGGGACTAGCGGGGTCCTACGAGCAGTACTTC. This gives the protein CASSLEGLAGSYEQYF.